This is a list of T cell receptor beta chains from one sample in a study of lymphopenia after photon versus proton radiotherapy. Clones were sequenced by immunoSEQ multiplex PCR, and TCRdb holds only the in-frame ones, with some missing. This table has approximately 35,000 clones, 75% to 90% appearing once. The material was peripheral blood, obtained from a patient treated with photon-based radiotherapy. All receptors derive from a woman aged 50 to 60 with pancreatic cancer. Each CDR3 is given with its conserved first and last residue. Fields, in order: clone size, J gene, D gene, V gene, CDR3 length, CDR3 protein, CDR3 DNA. D genes are given only for firm matches. Clone sizes are given selectively: once, few, many, or a class where the clone is expanded.

>-|TRBJ2-2|TRBD1|TRBV27|16
CASSSSGTGLTGELFF
TGTGCCAGCAGTTCCTCCGGGACAGGGTTAACCGGGGAGCTGTTTTTT
>-|TRBJ2-3|TRBD2|TRBV5-1|15
CASSLLAELTDTQYF
TGCGCCAGCAGCTTACTAGCGGAGCTCACAGATACGCAGTATTTT
>-|TRBJ2-7|-|TRBV7-8|15
CASSPRARETYEQYF
TGTGCCAGCAGCCCTAGGGCCCGGGAGACCTACGAGCAGTACTTC
>few|TRBJ1-2|-|TRBV7-9|11
CASRQNYGYTF
TGTGCCAGCCGACAGAACTATGGCTACACCTTC
>few|TRBJ2-7|-|TRBV28|13
CASKVHISYEQYF
TGTGCCAGCAAAGTACACATCTCCTACGAGCAGTACTTC
>-|TRBJ2-1|-|TRBV28|15
CASGRLGGNHNEQFF
TGTGCCAGCGGTAGACTAGGCGGAAACCACAATGAGCAGTTCTTC
>-|TRBJ2-6|-|TRBV18|13
CASSEAGANVLTF
TGTGCCAGCTCGGAGGCTGGGGCCAACGTCCTGACTTTC
>-|TRBJ2-2|TRBD2|TRBV27|21
CASSLRPVGTSGKRDTGELFF
TGTGCCAGCAGTTTAAGGCCCGTCGGGACTAGCGGGAAAAGGGACACCGGGGAGCTGTTTTTT
>once|TRBJ1-5|-|TRBV6-6|12
CASSAQGQPQHF
TGTGCCAGCAGTGCACAGGGTCAGCCCCAGCATTTT
>-|TRBJ1-4|-|TRBV11-2|16
CASSLGQIATNEKLFF
TGTGCCAGCAGCTTAGGACAGATAGCAACTAATGAAAAACTGTTTTTT
>-|TRBJ2-7|-|TRBV28|13
CASSGSQTYEQYF
TGTGCCAGCAGTGGGTCCCAAACCTACGAGCAGTACTTC
>-|TRBJ2-5|TRBD1|TRBV5-4|13
CASSKGQQETQYF
TGTGCCAGCAGTAAGGGACAGCAAGAGACCCAGTACTTC
>-|TRBJ2-5|TRBD2|TRBV7-3|15
CASSLLAGMGETQYF
TGTGCCAGCAGCTTACTAGCGGGAATGGGAGAGACCCAGTACTTC
>-|TRBJ1-5|-|TRBV19|15
CASSSPGQSNQPQHF
TGTGCCAGTAGCAGCCCTGGACAGAGCAATCAGCCCCAGCATTTT
>-|TRBJ2-1|-|TRBV5-1|15
CATQGGSDGRGEQFF
TGCGCCACACAAGGCGGGAGTGATGGGAGGGGGGAGCAGTTCTTC
>-|TRBJ2-7|-|TRBV7-8|14
CASSLGRLSYEQYF
TGTGCCAGCAGCTTAGGCAGACTCTCCTACGAGCAGTACTTC
>-|TRBJ2-2|-|TRBV4-3|13
CASSQVSSRELFF
TGCGCCAGCAGCCAAGTCTCGAGCCGGGAGCTGTTTTTT
>few|TRBJ1-1|-|TRBV10-1|15
CASREREGVDTEAFF
TGCGCCAGCCGAGAACGGGAGGGGGTGGACACTGAAGCTTTCTTT
>-|TRBJ2-3|-|TRBV28|13
CASTSPITDTQYF
TGTGCCAGCACCTCTCCTATCACAGATACGCAGTATTTT
>-|TRBJ1-1|TRBD1|TRBV5-1|12
CASSRGQEGAFF
TGCGCCAGCAGCCGAGGACAGGAAGGAGCTTTCTTT
>-|TRBJ2-7|-|TRBV6-6|14
CASSYKGGSYEQYF
TGTGCCAGCAGTTACAAGGGCGGCTCCTACGAGCAGTACTTC
>-|TRBJ2-2|TRBD2|TRBV14|17
CASSQRNLAGTSGELFF
TGTGCCAGCAGCCAAAGAAATCTAGCGGGAACTTCCGGGGAGCTGTTTTTT
>-|TRBJ2-1|-|TRBV19|16
CASSWSLTGVGNEQFF
TGTGCCAGTAGTTGGAGCTTAACGGGAGTGGGTAATGAGCAGTTCTTC
>-|TRBJ2-5|-|TRBV18|12
CASSPPLETQYF
TGTGCCAGCTCACCACCTCTAGAGACCCAGTACTTC
>once|TRBJ2-1|-|TRBV29-1|11
CSVASRGEQFF
TGCAGCGTGGCTAGCCGCGGTGAGCAGTTCTTC
>-|TRBJ1-5|TRBD1|TRBV28|14
CASRRQGGGQPQHF
TGTGCCAGCAGAAGACAGGGAGGAGGTCAGCCCCAGCATTTT
>few|TRBJ1-4|TRBD1|TRBV7-9|15
CASSPVGTGTEKLFF
TGTGCCAGCAGCCCAGTAGGGACAGGGACTGAAAAACTGTTTTTT
>-|TRBJ1-5|-|TRBV7-2|13
CASSLQGNQPQHF
TGTGCCAGCAGCTTGCAGGGCAATCAGCCCCAGCATTTT
>once|TRBJ2-7|-|TRBV7-3|13
CASSFTPSYEQYF
TGTGCCAGCAGCTTCACCCCTTCCTACGAGCAGTACTTC
>-|TRBJ2-5|TRBD1|TRBV14|15
CASSQGDRVRETQYF
TGTGCCAGCAGCCAAGGGGACAGGGTTCGGGAGACCCAGTACTTC
>-|TRBJ2-7|-|TRBV28|13
CASTHSRANEQYF
TGTGCCAGCACCCATTCTCGAGCTAACGAGCAGTACTTC
>-|TRBJ2-7|TRBD2|TRBV28|13
CATKRGGEYEQYF
TGTGCCACCAAGCGGGGGGGGGAGTACGAGCAGTACTTC
>-|TRBJ2-7|-|TRBV5-6|14
CASSLGYGSYEQYF
TGTGCCAGCAGCTTGGGGTACGGATCCTACGAGCAGTACTTC
>-|TRBJ2-1|-|TRBV18|13
CASSPLGLNEQFF
TGTGCCAGCTCACCCTTAGGCCTTAATGAGCAGTTCTTC
>-|TRBJ1-3|-|TRBV11-2|15
CASSSQGSSGNTIYF
TGTGCCAGCAGCTCTCAGGGTAGCTCTGGAAACACCATATATTTT
>-|TRBJ1-1|TRBD1|TRBV19|15
CASSWTGGAGTEAFF
TGTGCCAGTAGTTGGACAGGGGGCGCGGGCACTGAAGCTTTCTTT
>-|TRBJ1-1|-|TRBV5-4|14
CASSHRGEHTEAFF
TGTGCCAGCAGCCATCGGGGGGAGCACACTGAAGCTTTCTTT
>-|TRBJ2-7|TRBD1|TRBV13|14
CASSLGDSDYEQYF
TGTGCCAGCAGCTTGGGGGACAGTGACTACGAGCAGTACTTC
>-|TRBJ2-7|-|TRBV27|13
CASSWDKNYEQYF
TGTGCCAGCAGTTGGGACAAAAACTACGAGCAGTACTTC
>-|TRBJ2-1|TRBD2|TRBV5-8|17
CASSGGGSGRNSGEQFF
TGTGCCAGCAGCGGCGGGGGAAGCGGGAGGAATTCGGGTGAGCAGTTCTTC
>-|TRBJ2-7|-|TRBV13|16
CASSLETGTGLYEQYF
TGTGCCAGCAGCTTAGAGACCGGGACGGGTCTCTACGAGCAGTACTTC
>-|TRBJ1-1|TRBD1|TRBV7-8|16
CASSLFSQGQGLEAFF
TGTGCCAGCAGCCTGTTTTCCCAGGGACAGGGGCTTGAAGCTTTCTTT
>-|TRBJ2-1|TRBD2|TRBV6-6|15
CASRRTSGEYNEQFF
TGTGCCAGCAGACGGACTAGCGGGGAATACAATGAGCAGTTCTTC
>-|TRBJ2-1|TRBD2|TRBV19|17
CASSIVGAGGAYNEQFF
TGTGCCAGTAGTATAGTAGGGGCGGGAGGAGCCTACAATGAGCAGTTCTTC